This TCR beta chain was found in a study of PD-1 blockade in classical Hodgkin lymphoma. Study-wide findings and caveats: With CD4+ cells, TCR diversity rose significantly by C4D1, but not with CD8+ cells. Lower baseline TCR diversity marked trial partial responders and progressors. Although disease activity or prior therapy may be involved, causes of the repertoire differences remain undefined.

Relapse after autologous stem cell transplantation occurred in every patient, and brentuximab vedotin exposure varied. The trim removed 4 bases at V and 1 base at J, leaving 12 bases unmatched. The CDR3 is 18 residues long. The germline V gene has CDR1 SGHKS and CDR2 YYEKEE (reference sequence). As concerns this clone: Its antigen is as yet unknown.

Sequenced by immunoSEQ multiplex PCR; TCRdb stores in-frame clones only, minus some. The table includes more than 140,000 clones, around 73% detected once. The sample was peripheral blood mononuclear cells (PBMCs), taken before the second cycle of nivolumab. The chain has TRBV5-5 and TRBJ2-7; the match to TRBD2 covers 12 bases. This clonotype was obtained from a human donor with classical Hodgkin lymphoma. CDR3 DNA sequence: TGTGCCAGCAGCCCTGCTGAACTAGCGGGGGGTCCATCCTACGAGCAGTACTTC. It specifies CASSPAELAGGPSYEQYF.